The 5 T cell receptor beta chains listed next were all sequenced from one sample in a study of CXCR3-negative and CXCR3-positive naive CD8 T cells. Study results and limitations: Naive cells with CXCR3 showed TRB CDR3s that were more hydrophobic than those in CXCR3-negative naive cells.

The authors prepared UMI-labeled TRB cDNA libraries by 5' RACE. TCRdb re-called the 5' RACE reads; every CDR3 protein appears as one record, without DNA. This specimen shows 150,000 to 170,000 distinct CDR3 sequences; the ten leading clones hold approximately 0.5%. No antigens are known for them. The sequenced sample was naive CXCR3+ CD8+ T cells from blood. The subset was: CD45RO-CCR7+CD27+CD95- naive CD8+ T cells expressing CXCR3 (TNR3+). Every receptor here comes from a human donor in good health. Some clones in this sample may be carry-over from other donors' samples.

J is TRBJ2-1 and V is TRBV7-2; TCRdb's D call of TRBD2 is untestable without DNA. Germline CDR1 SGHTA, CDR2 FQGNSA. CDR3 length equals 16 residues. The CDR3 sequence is CASSLERLAAYNEQFF.

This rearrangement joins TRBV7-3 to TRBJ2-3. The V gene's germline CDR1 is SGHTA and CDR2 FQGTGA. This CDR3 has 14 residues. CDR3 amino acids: CASSLVSSTDTQYF.

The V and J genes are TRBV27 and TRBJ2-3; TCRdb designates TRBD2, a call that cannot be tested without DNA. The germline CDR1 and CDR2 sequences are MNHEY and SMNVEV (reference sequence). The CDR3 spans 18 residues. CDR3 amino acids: CATRSRTSGSLAADTQYF.

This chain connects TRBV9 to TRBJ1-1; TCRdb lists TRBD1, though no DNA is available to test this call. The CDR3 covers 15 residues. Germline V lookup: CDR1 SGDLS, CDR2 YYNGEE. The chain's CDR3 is CASSAVTGDNTEAFF.

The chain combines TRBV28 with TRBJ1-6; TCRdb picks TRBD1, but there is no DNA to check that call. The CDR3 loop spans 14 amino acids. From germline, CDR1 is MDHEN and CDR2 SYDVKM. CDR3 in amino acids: CASSFGQEDSPLHF.